This paragraph covers one T cell receptor beta chain sequence. The antigen remains undetermined. The data were obtained in a study of T-cell memory formation after mild COVID-19. Across the whole study: TCR clusters were mostly confined to one donor each. Study conclusions and caveats: Clones that shrank (day 15 to 85) were balanced CD4/CD8, whereas later expanders leaned CD4+. The finding that pre-infection memory included some responding clones suggested that cross-reactive memory joined.

MiXCR, run by TCRdb on the 5' RACE reads, gives a single entry per CDR3 protein. The repertoire includes 580,000 or so distinct CDR3 sequences, around a sixth of them detected once, and about 8.1% sits in the top ten. This CDR3 comprises 15 residues. The germline CDR1 and CDR2 sequences are LNHNV and YYDKDF (reference sequence). V lost 1 base and J lost 4, with 10 bases in between. Sequenced input: PBMCs or a T cell subset sorted from them (not recorded which). J is TRBJ2-2 and V is TRBV15; the D gene is possibly TRBD2 (5 bases). This TCR was sampled from an adult woman who had mild COVID-19 (a few samples of this study predate the infection). Cell type and time point are not known. CDR3 bases: TGTGCCACCAGCAGAGGTGGAGGTGTCACCGGGGAGCTGTTTTTT. This sequence encodes CATSRGGGVTGELFF.